This T cell receptor (beta chain) was identified during a study of identical twins (dated by TCRdb to the mid-2010s). General notes on the study: To test whether fetal clonotypes persist, the study used deep sequencing on TCR alpha and beta repertoires from monozygotic twins, unrelated adults of various ages, and cord blood. Replicate twin experiments were performed at different times using different library preparation protocols to rule out contamination. On the study overall, not on this receptor specifically: Excess twin sharing in beta out-of-frame sequences was weaker because fewer shared sequences lowered the signal-to-noise ratio. Compared with coincidental sharing between unrelated individuals, out-of-frame TCR alpha sequences shared between twins had an excess of sequences with low generation probability. In monozygotic twins, recombination models systematically underestimated out-of-frame TCR alpha sharing, but the models matched the sharing seen between unrelated individuals. Invariant T cells such as MAIT and iNKT could partly confound zero-insertion analyses, although diverse VJ usage argued against such confounding for most clonotypes. Conclusions relied on cross-sectional statistical analysis, since the same donors could not be followed over many years. Fewer insertions were carried by abundant cord blood beta clonotypes; a weaker similar trend was observed in young adult naive repertoires, while no such trend was observed in memory repertoires.

The sample holds a few counts of this clonotype. Its antigen is still unknown. No base quality values were provided; no much bigger clone lies one nucleotide off. The germline V gene specifies KGHDR as CDR1 and SFDVKD as CDR2. Trimming removed 5 bases from V and 7 bases from J, leaving 11 bases between the germline ends. The CDR3 numbers 12 residues from cysteine through phenylalanine. The retained sequence is limited to the CDR3, 36 bases, with the frame set at the first base. Libraries were built with 5' RACE. The data were produced on an Illumina HiSeq 2000. A universal primer binding site was added through template switching, and the final cDNA carried a unique molecular identifier so that TCR cDNA molecules could be counted accurately. Specific primers in the conserved constant-segment region were used to synthesize first-strand cDNA for TCR alpha and beta chains. To control for contamination, every cDNA library was double barcoded, receiving both a SMART-Mk sample barcode and Illumina barcodes. Two successive PCR steps introduced TruSeq adapter sequences along with Illumina sample barcodes. The TCR alpha and beta cDNA libraries were sequenced on the Illumina HiSeq platform using custom primers. The paper's processing steps were these. Raw reads were processed with MiGEC to extract unique molecular identifiers, and MiXCR was used to determine CDR3 positions. For each individual, recombination models were inferred using an EM algorithm with the repgenHMM and IGoR tools. Shared clonotypes were analyzed with the tcR package in R, and sharing was normalized by the product of cloneset sizes. To study raw recombination free of thymic and clonal selection effects, out-of-frame nonproductive sequences were analyzed. TCRdb reworked the public reads: Q25 trimming with fastp, MiXCR clone assembly, productive beta chains retained. One record per CDR3 amino acid sequence lists the most common genes and DNA. The V and J calls shown here were made by TCRdb, not taken from the authors' results. The sample contains about 660,000 distinct CDR3 sequences, about 9.4% of them found a single time. The top ten constitute around 0.95% of the sample.

All donors were healthy Caucasians. The twin cohort comprised three pairs of female monozygotic twins, all aged about 18 to 29 years. Peripheral blood mononuclear cells were used as the source from which RNA for TCR libraries was isolated. These data were also reused for a study on yellow fever vaccine responses in identical twins. As described in the second report: According to the authors, in identical twins the way T cells responded to vaccination appeared partly convergent and partly personalized. The study precisely tracked vaccine-responding T cell clones in identical twins.

The sample comprised PBMCs. This TCR was recovered from a woman between 18 and 29 years old in good health. The chain employs TRBV24-1 and TRBJ2-7; the D gene is perhaps TRBD2, from 5 matching bases. The CDR3 region has the sequence CATSATTSEQYF. The nucleotide sequence is given as TGTGCCACCAGTGCGACCACTAGTGAGCAGTACTTC.